A single sample gave rise to the 14 T cell receptor beta chains below, sequenced in a study of blood T cell repertoires in COVID-19. TCRdb keeps only in-frame clones here, not all; method: immunoSEQ multiplex PCR. This sample yields 100,000 or so clones, of which around 87% are seen a single time; around a tenth belongs to the top ten. Sequencing input: peripheral blood. Receptors originate from a woman in her 30s with acute or convalescent COVID-19.

The sample holds one count of this clone. The J gene is TRBJ1-3, the V gene TRBV30; D ambiguous. Trimming removed 0 bases from V and 4 bases from J, with 7 bases in between. Germline V CDR1 and CDR2: GTSNPN, SVGIG (reference sequence). The CDR3 is made up of 13 amino acids. CDR3 sequence (DNA): TGTGCCTGGAGTGTTTCGGGGGGAAACACCATATATTTT. As protein: CAWSVSGGNTIYF.

This clone appeared once. The genes are TRBV19 and TRBJ2-1, with TRBD1 identical over 7 bases. Germline lookup yields CDR1 LNHDA and CDR2 SQIVND (reference sequence). With 4 bases clipped from V and 13 bases from J, the junction kept 7 bases outside the gene matches. The CDR3 totals 12 residues. The CDR3 here is CASSKDRSDQFF. DNA for the CDR3: TGTGCCAGTAGTAAGGACAGGTCTGATCAGTTCTTC.

The chain recombines TRBV12-5 with TRBJ2-7, with a tentative D call TRBD1 (5 bases). The germline V gene encodes CDR1 LGHNT and CDR2 FRNRAP. The CDR3 is made up of 16 amino acids. The ends were cut back, 0 bases at V and 1 base at J, with 13 bases in the middle. CDR3 sequence reads: CASGLVLGQGSYEQYF. The CDR3 DNA reads as TGTGCTAGTGGTTTGGTATTAGGGCAGGGTTCCTACGAGCAGTACTTC.

J is TRBJ1-2 and V is TRBV28; no definite D call. Trimming left V 6 bases short and J 4 bases short, with 15 bases between. The CDR3 loop spans 14 amino acids. CDR1 is MDHEN and CDR2 is SYDVKM in the germline V gene. The CDR3 protein is CASSGVPKIYGYTF. CDR3 DNA: TGTGCCAGCAGCGGGGTCCCTAAAATCTATGGCTACACCTTC.

The rearrangement joins TRBV2 to TRBJ1-2, with a possible D match to TRBD1 (6 bases). Per germline, CDR1 SNHLY and CDR2 FYNNEI. The ends were cut back, 3 bases at V and 2 bases at J, with 13 bases in the middle. CDR3 length equals 15 residues. The CDR3 DNA follows: TGTGCCAGCAGTGACCTAAGGGGGACCAACTATGGCTACACCTTC. This codes for CASSDLRGTNYGYTF.

The V and J genes are TRBV27 and TRBJ2-1, with 11 bases lining up with TRBD1. CDR3 size: 13 residues. Germline V lookup: CDR1 MNHEY, CDR2 SMNVEV (reference sequence). Trimming cost V 6 bases and J 8 bases; bases outside gene matches: 3. CDR3 loop: CASRPGQGDEQFF. DNA of the CDR3: TGTGCCAGCAGGCCGGGACAGGGGGATGAGCAGTTCTTC.

The J gene is TRBJ1-3, the V gene TRBV28, with D unclear. Looked up from germline, CDR1 is MDHEN and CDR2 is SYDVKM. CDR3 length: 15 amino acids. Trimming took 5 bases from V and 2 from J, leaving 13 bases between them. The CDR3 nucleotides are TGTGCCAGCAGTCCTGACTTGTCACCTGGAAACACCATATATTTT. Protein sequence: CASSPDLSPGNTIYF.

This clone occurred a few times. V and J are TRBV19 and TRBJ1-5, with D maybe TRBD1 (5 bases). Between the trimmed V and J ends, which lost 7 bases and 2 bases, there was a span of 18 bases. This CDR3 is 16 amino acids long. Germline V CDR1 and CDR2: LNHDA, SQIVND (reference sequence). CDR3 DNA: TGTGCCAGTACCCCGAGCGGGGGATTAGGCAATCAGCCCCAGCATTTT. Encoded protein: CASTPSGGLGNQPQHF.

V gene TRBV28 combines with J gene TRBJ2-3; 11 positions match TRBD1. V lost 8 bases, J lost 6 bases, and 7 bases stayed unmatched. The CDR3 covers 14 residues. Germline loops: CDR1 MDHEN, CDR2 SYDVKM. The CDR3 spells CASRGQGARDTQYF. In DNA, the CDR3 is TGTGCCAGCCGAGGACAGGGGGCTCGTGATACGCAGTATTTT.

This clone appeared a single time. The chain combines TRBV27 with TRBJ2-7; D is perhaps TRBD1 (6 bases). Germline V lookup: CDR1 MNHEY, CDR2 SMNVEV (reference sequence). V was shortened by 4 bases and J by 4 bases, with 8 bases between the two germline ends. This CDR3 has 12 residues. CDR3 in DNA: TGTGCCAGCAGTTCTACAGGGTACGAGCAGTACTTC. It specifies CASSSTGYEQYF.

The chain uses TRBV13 and TRBJ2-1; 8 positions match TRBD1. CDR3 length: 15 amino acids. Germline assignment: CDR1 PRHDT and CDR2 FYEKMQ (reference sequence). Trimming took 4 bases from V and 2 from J; bases not matched to a gene: 4. Here the CDR3 reads CASSSDRGPYNEQFF. The CDR3 bases are TGTGCCAGCAGCTCCGACAGGGGCCCCTACAATGAGCAGTTCTTC.

In this sample, this clone turned up a few times. V usage is TRBV7-8 and J usage is TRBJ1-6, with no clear D. CDR3 length: 15 amino acids. Germline lookup yields CDR1 SGHVS and CDR2 FQNEAQ. V lost 5 bases and J 3 bases, leaving 11 bases between the germline ends. This CDR3 reads CASSHDGLYNSPLHF. The CDR3 DNA sequence: TGTGCCAGCAGCCATGACGGACTCTATAATTCACCCCTCCACTTT. Variable domain in full (rest from reference TRBV7-8 and TRBJ1-6): GAGVSQSPRYKVAKRGQDVALRCDPISGHVSLFWYQQALGQGPEFLTYFQNEAQLDKSGLPSDRFFAERPEGSVSTLKIQRTQQEDSAVYLCASSHDGLYNSPLHFGNGTRLTVT.

The rearrangement joins TRBV18 to TRBJ1-1; D is perhaps TRBD1 (6 bases). The CDR3 spans 18 residues. Germline V gene lookup returns CDR1 KGHSH and CDR2 LQKENI. V lost 6 bases to trimming and J lost 4 bases, with 27 bases between them. The CDR3 DNA reads as TGTGCCAGCTCCCTCAGGGCGGCAGGGGCAAGGGTAGGCACTGAAGCTTTCTTT. Translating it yields CASSLRAAGARVGTEAFF.

The chain is built from TRBV19 and TRBJ1-1; tentatively, D is TRBD1 (6 bases). Germline V CDR1 and CDR2: LNHDA, SQIVND (reference sequence). CDR3 length: 13 residues. The V gene lost 9 bases and the J gene lost 1 base, with 12 bases spanning the gap. CDR3 DNA sequence: TGTGCCAGCGCTTTCAGGGGGAACACTGAAGCTTTCTTT. This gives the protein CASAFRGNTEAFF.